This T cell receptor (beta chain) derives from a study of regulatory T cells in long-lasting Graves disease. This clonotype was recorded a few times. Both iRepertoire HTBI primers and Arm-PCR of CDR3 regions were used to build the TCR beta libraries. MiXCR was run by TCRdb on the multiplex PCR reads, yielding one entry per CDR3 protein. The sample includes 680,000 or so distinct CDR3 sequences, roughly 15% of them seen just once. The time point is: newly diagnosed GD, antithyroid drugs for less than 3 months. The TCR library was made from RNA that had been extracted from PBMCs in TRIzol. CDR3 length: 16 amino acids. Germline assignment: CDR1 SGHRS and CDR2 YFSETQ. Trimming removed 2 bases from V and 0 bases from J, with 12 bases in between. These data were also filed under a second study, of T cells in Graves' hyperthyroidism and ophthalmopathy. That paper states: When ophthalmopathy did not progress within 18 months, Graves' hyperthyroidism was considered stable.

The TCR sequence derives from a woman under 40 with Graves disease. The chain is built from TRBV5-1 and TRBJ1-3; D gene unclear. The specimen comprised peripheral blood mononuclear cells (PBMCs), sampled at new diagnosis, from a patient treated with antithyroid drugs. CDR3 region: CASSFDGGFSGNTIYF. CDR3 nucleotide sequence: TGCGCCAGCAGCTTCGACGGAGGATTCTCTGGAAACACCATATATTTT. The full variable domain, with the rest looked up from reference TRBV5-1 and TRBJ1-3, is KAGVTQTPRYLIKTRGQQVTLSCSPISGHRSVSWYQQTPGQGLQFLFEYFSETQRNKGNFPGRFSGRQFSNSRSEMNVSTLELGDSALYLCASSFDGGFSGNTIYFGEGSWLTVV.